Presented here are 20 T cell receptor beta chains from one specimen sequenced in a study of PD-1 blockade in classical Hodgkin lymphoma. Measured with immunoSEQ multiplex PCR; TCRdb has only the in-frame clones, and not every one. The top ten clones hold roughly 17% of a sample with fewer than 35,000 clones, roughly four fifths of them seen once. Time point indicated: cycle 4 day 1 (C4D1), after 6 weeks of nivolumab. Every single patient, without exception, relapsed after autologous stem cell transplantation, and brentuximab vedotin exposure varied. Material: peripheral blood mononuclear cells (PBMCs), obtained before the fourth cycle of nivolumab. Every receptor here comes from a human donor with classical Hodgkin lymphoma.

The rearrangement links TRBV30 to TRBJ1-1, with D uncertain. Germline V lookup: CDR1 GTSNPN, CDR2 SVGIG (reference sequence). CDR3 length: 12 residues. With 5 bases removed from V and 0 bases from J, the gap between germline ends came to 7 bases. The DNA for the CDR3 is TGTGCCTGGGGGTTCATGAACACTGAAGCTTTCTTT. Translating gives CAWGFMNTEAFF.

The V call is TRBV5-4, the J call TRBJ1-2, with 10 bases matching TRBD1. This CDR3 has 14 residues. CDR1 SGHNT and CDR2 YYREEE come from the germline V gene (reference sequence). Unmatched junction bases numbered 7, after V lost 4 bases and J lost 7 bases. The CDR3 spells CASSTSTGGFGYTF. Written as DNA, the CDR3 is TGTGCCAGCAGCACTTCGACAGGGGGCTTTGGCTACACCTTC.

CDR3 in DNA: TGCGCCAGCAGCTTGGGTCCAGGTAGCAATCAGCCCCAGCATTTT. The encoded protein is CASSLGPGSNQPQHF. The chain combines TRBV5-1 with TRBJ1-5; D not certain. CDR1 SGHRS and CDR2 YFSETQ come from the germline V gene. The CDR3 loop spans 15 amino acids. Between the trimmed V and J ends, which lost 0 bases and 0 bases, there was a span of 7 bases.

The chain carries TRBV9 and TRBJ2-2, with D perhaps matching TRBD1 (6 bases). Deletions cut 3 bases from V and 4 bases from J, with 16 bases between. The CDR3 covers 16 residues. The V gene's germline CDR1 is SGDLS and CDR2 YYNGEE. The CDR3, as DNA: TGTGCCAGCAGCGCGTTAATGACAGGTCTCACCGGGGAGCTGTTTTTT. Its protein product is CASSALMTGLTGELFF.

The gene calls are TRBV7-8 and TRBJ1-2; 10 bases match TRBD1. CDR1 is SGHVS, CDR2 FQNEAQ, per germline. V shed 1 base and J 8 bases; nucleotides not matched to a gene: 16. The CDR3 has 18 amino acids. The chain's CDR3 is CASSLGGRDRGESGGYTF. The CDR3 DNA sequence: TGTGCCAGCAGCTTAGGTGGGCGGGACAGGGGTGAGTCTGGAGGCTACACCTTC.

This chain uses TRBV5-1 with TRBJ1-1; unclear D gene. CDR3 length: 16 residues. CDR1 and CDR2 (germline): SGHRS, YFSETQ. Trimming removed 0 bases from V and 0 bases from J, with 12 bases in between. The CDR3 nucleotides read TGCGCCAGCAGCTTGGAACAGCTCCGATTGAACACTGAAGCTTTCTTT. This translates into CASSLEQLRLNTEAFF.

V is TRBV5-1 and J is TRBJ1-2; 9 bases match TRBD1. CDR1 SGHRS and CDR2 YFSETQ come from the germline V gene. The junction had 15 bases not matched to a gene; V was cut back by 4 bases and J by 8 bases. This CDR3 has 16 amino acids. The DNA of the CDR3 is TGCGCCAGCAGCGGTCAGCCGGGACAGGGACTGGACGGCTACACCTTC. Translated: CASSGQPGQGLDGYTF.

A few counts support this clone. This sequence joins TRBV5-5 and TRBJ1-5, with D tentatively TRBD1 (5 bases). V was trimmed by 3 bases and J by 2 bases, leaving 9 bases between them. This CDR3 comprises 14 residues. Germline assignment: CDR1 SGHKS and CDR2 YYEKEE (reference sequence). CDR3 loop: CASSSPGRNQPQHF. CDR3 coding DNA: TGTGCCAGCAGCTCTCCGGGACGCAATCAGCCCCAGCATTTT. Complete variable domain (other parts from reference TRBV5-5 and TRBJ1-5): DAGVTQSPTHLIKTRGQQVTLRCSPISGHKSVSWYQQVLGQGPQFIFQYYEKEERGRGNFPDRFSARQFPNYSSELNVNALLLGDSALYLCASSSPGRNQPQHFGDGTRLSIL.

This clone turned up a few times. This chain links TRBV7-6 with TRBJ2-2; D perhaps matches TRBD1 (5 bases). Germline-derived CDR1 and CDR2 are SGHVS and FNYEAQ. The CDR3 is made up of 15 amino acids. V dropped 1 base and J dropped 7 bases, with 13 bases sitting between them. The CDR3 sequence: CASSLGVQAGGELFF. The CDR3 DNA follows: TGTGCCAGCAGCTTAGGTGTACAGGCTGGCGGGGAGCTGTTTTTT. Full variable domain (rest looked up from reference TRBV7-6 and TRBJ2-2): GAGVSQSPRYKVTKRGQDVALRCDPISGHVSLYWYRQALGQGPEFLTYFNYEAQQDKSGLPNDRFSAERPEGSISTLTIQRTEQRDSAMYRCASSLGVQAGGELFFGEGSRLTVL.

About this clone: Mismatch with germline at one junction end may stem from a read error. This sample includes further DNA sequences coding for the same CDR3. This chain uses TRBV28 with TRBJ1-1; 9 bases are shared with TRBD1. This CDR3 has 13 residues. The germline V gene has CDR1 MDHEN and CDR2 SYDVKM. The chain's CDR3 is CASRPTGGTEAFF. CDR3 coding DNA: TGTGCCAGCAGACCAACAGGGGGCACTGAGGCTTTCTTT.

V is TRBV4-1 and J is TRBJ2-1; TRBD1 or TRBD2 may be the D gene (6 bases each). Germline V CDR1 and CDR2: MGHRA, YSYEKL. The CDR3 has 17 amino acids. The V end lost 2 bases, the J end lost 5 bases, and 19 bases lay between the germline ends. The CDR3 spells CASSQPTRGLSNNEQFF. CDR3 nucleotides: TGCGCCAGCAGCCAACCCACCAGGGGACTCTCAAACAATGAGCAGTTCTTC.

The chain recombines TRBV5-1 with TRBJ1-2; possible D gene TRBD1, 6 bases. V lost 3 bases, J lost 10 bases, and 22 bases lay in between. The CDR3 has 15 residues. Germline CDR1 and CDR2: SGHRS and YFSETQ. The CDR3 region has the DNA TGCGCCAGCAGCTCGGGCGGAACAGGGAGGAGAACCTACACCTTC. Translation: CASSSGGTGRRTYTF.

Written as DNA, the CDR3 is TGTGCCAGTAGGCCACAGGGGAGTAATTCACCCCTCCACTTT. Protein sequence: CASRPQGSNSPLHF. The J gene is TRBJ1-6, the V gene TRBV19; 7 bases are shared with TRBD1. The ends lost 6 bases at V and 6 bases at J; junction bases unmatched: 5. The CDR3 consists of 14 residues. CDR1 is LNHDA, CDR2 SQIVND, per germline (reference sequence).

This clone is a singleton in its sample. This chain uses TRBV30 with TRBJ2-1; 7 nucleotides align to TRBD1. CDR3 length: 15 amino acids. Germline trimming cut 5 bases from V and 0 bases from J; bases unmatched to any gene: 7. Per germline, CDR1 GTSNPN and CDR2 SVGIG (reference sequence). In DNA form, the CDR3 reads TGTGCCTGGGGAAGGGACAGCAGCTCCTACAATGAGCAGTTCTTC. It codes for CAWGRDSSSYNEQFF.

This clone appeared a few times. The genes are TRBV5-4 and TRBJ2-3; D possibly uses TRBD1 or TRBD2 (5 bases each). V was trimmed by 4 bases and J by 5 bases, leaving 17 bases between them. Germline CDR1 reads SGHNT; CDR2 reads YYREEE (reference sequence). This CDR3 has 15 amino acids. CDR3 in amino acids: CASSIPGPGGDTQYF. The CDR3 DNA sequence: TGTGCCAGCAGCATACCGGGACCAGGAGGAGATACGCAGTATTTT.

The rearrangement joins TRBV6-6 to TRBJ1-4; a possible D gene is TRBD1 (6 bases). This CDR3 is 14 amino acids long. Germline V gives CDR1 MNHNY, CDR2 SVGAGI (reference sequence). V was pared by 5 bases and J by 4 bases, with 11 bases between. The CDR3 DNA sequence: TGTGCCAGCAGTCGAGACAGGCTTAATGAAAAACTGTTTTTT. This sequence encodes CASSRDRLNEKLFF.

The genes are TRBV6-6 and TRBJ1-1; 7 nucleotides match TRBD1. Germline CDR1 is MNHNY and CDR2 is SVGAGI (reference sequence). V lost 4 bases to trimming and J lost 0 bases; unmatched junction nucleotides: 5. CDR3 length: 15 amino acids. The CDR3, as DNA: TGTGCCAGCAGTTTCCAGGGGGGTATGAACACTGAAGCTTTCTTT. Amino acids: CASSFQGGMNTEAFF.

This sequence joins TRBV5-1 and TRBJ2-2; the D is unclear. V shed 1 base and J shed 3 bases, with 10 bases lying between them. CDR1 is SGHRS and CDR2 is YFSETQ in the germline V gene. CDR3 size: 15 residues. The CDR3 nucleotides read TGCGCCAGCAGCTTGTTTGGCGCCGACACCGGGGAGCTGTTTTTT. Encoded protein: CASSLFGADTGELFF.

The gene calls are TRBV7-2 and TRBJ1-1; TRBD1 aligns across 7 bases. V lost 5 bases and J lost 10; bases outside the gene matches: 16. The V gene's germline CDR1 is SGHTA and CDR2 FQGNSA. The CDR3 spans 15 residues. The CDR3 here is CASSPTYREGARAFF. CDR3 DNA sequence: TGTGCCAGCAGCCCTACCTATCGGGAGGGGGCTCGAGCTTTCTTT.

This clone occurred once. The chain employs TRBV11-3 and TRBJ2-1; D call uncertain. The CDR3 loop spans 14 amino acids. V shed 5 bases and J shed 5 bases, with 13 bases lying between them. From germline, CDR1 is SGHNT and CDR2 YENEEA. The DNA of the CDR3 is TGTGCCAGCAGCCACGGCCCAAATAACAATGAGCAGTTCTTC. Protein: CASSHGPNNNEQFF.